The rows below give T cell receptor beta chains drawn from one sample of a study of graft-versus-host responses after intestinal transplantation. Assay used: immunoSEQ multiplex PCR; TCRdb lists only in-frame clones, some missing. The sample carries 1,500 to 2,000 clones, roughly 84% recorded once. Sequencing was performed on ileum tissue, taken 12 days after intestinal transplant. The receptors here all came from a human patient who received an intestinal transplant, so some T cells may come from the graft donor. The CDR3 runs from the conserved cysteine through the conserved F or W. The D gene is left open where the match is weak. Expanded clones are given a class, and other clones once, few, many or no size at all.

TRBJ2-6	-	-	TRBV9	TGTGCCAGCAGCGTAGACATTTCTGGGGCCAACGTCCTGACTTTC	CASSVDISGANVLTF
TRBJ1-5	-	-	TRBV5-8	TGTGCCAGCAGCCGCCGCTTCCCAATGGGGCAGATAACTCAGCCCCAGCATTTT	CASSRRFPMGQITQPQHF
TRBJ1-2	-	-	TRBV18	TGTGCCAGCTCACCGCTCAGCTATGGCTACACCTTC	CASSPLSYGYTF
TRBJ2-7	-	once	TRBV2	TGTGCCAGCAGGGGGCCGTTGGGTCCCTACGAGCAGTACTTC	CASRGPLGPYEQYF
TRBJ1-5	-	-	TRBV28	TGTGCCAGCAGTTTAACCCCCGGGGGTGCTCAGCCCCAGCATTTT	CASSLTPGGAQPQHF
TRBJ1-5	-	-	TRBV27	TGTGCCAGCAGTTTGGGGCGCGGTCAGCCCCAGCATTTT	CASSLGRGQPQHF
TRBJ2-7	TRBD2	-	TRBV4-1	TGCGCCAGCAGCGGGACTAGCGGGACCTACGAGCAGTACTTC	CASSGTSGTYEQYF
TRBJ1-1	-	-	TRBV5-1	TGCGCCAGCAGCTTGGGCCCACATAGTAAGACTGAAGCTTTCTTT	CASSLGPHSKTEAFF
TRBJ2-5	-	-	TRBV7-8	TGTGCCAGCAGCTTAAAGGGGGAAGGGGAGACCCAGTACTTC	CASSLKGEGETQYF
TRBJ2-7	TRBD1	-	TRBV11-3	TGTGCCAGCAGCTCAGGGGGCTACGAGCAGTACTTC	CASSSGGYEQYF
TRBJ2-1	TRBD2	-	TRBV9	TGTGCCAGCAGCGTAGGTAGCGGGACCTACAATGAGCAGTTCTTC	CASSVGSGTYNEQFF
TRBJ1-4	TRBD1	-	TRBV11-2	TGTGCCAGCAGCTTGTCCGGGACAGGAGAAACTAATGAAAAACTGTTTTTT	CASSLSGTGETNEKLFF
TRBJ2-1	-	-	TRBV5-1	TGCGCCAGCAGCTTACTACCTCTAGGGCAAAGCTCCTACAATGAGCAGTTCTTC	CASSLLPLGQSSYNEQFF
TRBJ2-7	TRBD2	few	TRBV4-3	TGCGCCAGCAGCCAAGAGCCGCCGGGACTAGCACAATACGAGCAGTACTTC	CASSQEPPGLAQYEQYF
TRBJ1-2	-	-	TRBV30	TGTGCCTGGAGTGTGACCGAGGGACGGGCCTATGGCTACACCTTC	CAWSVTEGRAYGYTF
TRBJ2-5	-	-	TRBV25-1	TGTGCCAGCAGTGAATTCGGGCGGGACCTCCAAGAGACCCAGTACTTC	CASSEFGRDLQETQYF
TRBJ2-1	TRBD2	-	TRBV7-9	TGTGCCAGCATCCCGCTCCCGACTAGCGGGATTCACAATGAGCAGTTCTTC	CASIPLPTSGIHNEQFF
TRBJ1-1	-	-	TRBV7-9	TGTGCCAGCAGCTTTTCCAAGAACACTGAAGCTTTCTTT	CASSFSKNTEAFF
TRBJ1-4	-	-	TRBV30	TGTGCCTGGAGCCTTCACCCCCCCGCGGAGGCTCCTGGTGAAAAACTGTTTTTT	CAWSLHPPAEAPGEKLFF
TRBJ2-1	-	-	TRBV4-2	TGTGCCAGCAGCCAAGATAAGAGGGCCGATGAGCAGTTCTTC	CASSQDKRADEQFF
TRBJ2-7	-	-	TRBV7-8	TGTGCCAGCAGCTTAGCGGACAGAGCGGGCACCCTTTACGAGCAGTACTTC	CASSLADRAGTLYEQYF
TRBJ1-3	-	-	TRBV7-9	TGTGCCAGCAGCTTAACAAGGGGAAACACCATATATTTT	CASSLTRGNTIYF
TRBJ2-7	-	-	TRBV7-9	TGTGCCAGCAGCGGACTTCAGGGGCGCTCCTACGAGCAGTACTTC	CASSGLQGRSYEQYF
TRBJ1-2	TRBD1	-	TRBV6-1	TGTGCCAGCAGTGAAGCAGTGACAGGGGGCCACTATGGCTACACCTTC	CASSEAVTGGHYGYTF
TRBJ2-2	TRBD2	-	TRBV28	TGTGCCAGCAGTTTTTCTAGCGGGCCCTGGCGGTCCGGGGAGCTGTTTTTT	CASSFSSGPWRSGELFF
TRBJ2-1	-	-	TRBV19	TGTGCCAGTAGTCGGGGGAATGAGCAGTTCTTC	CASSRGNEQFF
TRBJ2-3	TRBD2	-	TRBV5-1	TGCGCCAGCAGCGCAGCTCTAGCGGGTAGCACAGATACGCAGTATTTT	CASSAALAGSTDTQYF
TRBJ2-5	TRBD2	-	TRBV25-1	TGTGCCTGCAGTGAATATTTAGCGGGAGCTTCGGAGACCCAGTACTTC	CACSEYLAGASETQYF
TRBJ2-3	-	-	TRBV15	TGTGCCACCAGCAGAGACAAGGGGCCAGATACGCAGTATTTT	CATSRDKGPDTQYF
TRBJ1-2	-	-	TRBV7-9	TGTGCCAGCAGCCCTCAGCGGGGAAGACCCTCTAACTATGGCTACACCTTC	CASSPQRGRPSNYGYTF
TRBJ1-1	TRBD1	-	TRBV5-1	TGCGCCAGCAGCAAAGAGGACAGGGAAGCTTTCTTT	CASSKEDREAFF
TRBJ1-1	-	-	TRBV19	TGTGCCAGTAGTACAACCGCTACTAACACTGAAGCTTTCTTT	CASSTTATNTEAFF
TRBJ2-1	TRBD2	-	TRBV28	TGTGCCAGCAGTTTACTGCTAGCGGGACCCTACAATGAGCAGTTCTTC	CASSLLLAGPYNEQFF
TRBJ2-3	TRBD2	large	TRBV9	TGTGCCAGCAGCGTAACTAGCGGTACTAGCACAGATACGCAGTATTTT	CASSVTSGTSTDTQYF
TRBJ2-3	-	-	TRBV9	TGTGCCAGCAGCGTCCTTTCGGGGATCCGGGATACGCAGTATTTT	CASSVLSGIRDTQYF
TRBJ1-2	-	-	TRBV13	TGTGCCAGCAGCTTAGCCGGGACAACAAACTATGGCTACACCTTC	CASSLAGTTNYGYTF
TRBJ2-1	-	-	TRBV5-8	TGTGCCAGCAGCTTGGGGGTTTTGTCGGGTGAGCAGTTCTTC	CASSLGVLSGEQFF
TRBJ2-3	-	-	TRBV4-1	TGCGCCTCCGGCCCAGATACGCAGTATTTT	CASGPDTQYF
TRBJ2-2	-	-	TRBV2	TGTGCCAGCAGTGAATCTGCTGGGAACACCGGGGAGCTGTTTTTT	CASSESAGNTGELFF
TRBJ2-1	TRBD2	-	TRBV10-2	TGCGCCAGCGGGACGCTAGCGGGAGGAGGCAATGAGCAGTTCTTC	CASGTLAGGGNEQFF
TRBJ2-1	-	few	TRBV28	TGTGCCAGCAGTTTATACGCTACGGGGACGGAAAATGAGCAGTTCTTC	CASSLYATGTENEQFF
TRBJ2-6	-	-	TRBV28	TGTGCCAGCAGTTTAGTGGGGGGTTCTGGGGCCAACGTCCTGACTTTC	CASSLVGGSGANVLTF
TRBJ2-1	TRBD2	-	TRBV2	TGTGCCAGCACCTGGACTAGCGCCCTGGGGAGCTCCTACAATGAGCAGTTCTTC	CASTWTSALGSSYNEQFF
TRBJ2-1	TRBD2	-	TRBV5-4	TGTGCCAGCACCCCAGCCGGGACTAGCGGGCTCAATGAGCAGTTCTTC	CASTPAGTSGLNEQFF
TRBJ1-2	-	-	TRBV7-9	TGTGCCAGCAGCTCTCGGTGGTGGGTCTCGGGAGGCTACACCTTC	CASSSRWWVSGGYTF
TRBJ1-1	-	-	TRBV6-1	TGTGCCAGCAGCCAAGCGGCGGGGGCTAACACTGAAGCTTTCTTT	CASSQAAGANTEAFF
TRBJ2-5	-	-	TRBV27	TGTGCCAGCATCGCCAGTCCGGGGTCTGAGGAGACCCAGTACTTC	CASIASPGSEETQYF
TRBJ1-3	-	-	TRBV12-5	TGTGCTAGTGGTTGGAGGGAAGGAGAACGTGGAAACACCATATATTTT	CASGWREGERGNTIYF
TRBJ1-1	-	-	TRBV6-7	TGTGCCAGCAGTTACGGTTCCGAGAACACTGAAGCTTTCTTT	CASSYGSENTEAFF
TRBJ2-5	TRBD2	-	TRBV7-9	TGTGCCAGCCGGGCTAGCGGGAGTGGAGAGACCCAGTACTTC	CASRASGSGETQYF
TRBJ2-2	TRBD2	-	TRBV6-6	TGTGCCAGCAGAGGCGAGCGGGGCTACACCGGGGAGCTGTTTTTT	CASRGERGYTGELFF
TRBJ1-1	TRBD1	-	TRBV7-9	TGTGCCAGCAGCCACGACAGGGGTTGGCTGAACACTGAAGCTTTCTTT	CASSHDRGWLNTEAFF
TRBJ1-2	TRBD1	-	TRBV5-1	TGCGCCAGCAGCGTTGACAGGGGAAACTATGGCTACACCTTC	CASSVDRGNYGYTF
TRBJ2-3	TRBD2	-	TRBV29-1	TGCAGCGTTGATGTTAGCGGGAGTGGGACAGATACGCAGTATTTT	CSVDVSGSGTDTQYF
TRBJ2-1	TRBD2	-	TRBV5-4	TGTGCCAGCAGCTTGGTGCCGGGAGGCCTGAATGAGCAGTTCTTC	CASSLVPGGLNEQFF
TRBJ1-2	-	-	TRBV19	TGTGCCAGTAGCCAGAAGTCCTATGGCTACACCTTC	CASSQKSYGYTF
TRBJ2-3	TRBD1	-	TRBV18	TGTGCCAGCTCCCCTGGGACAGGGGGCTTTTCAGATACGCAGTATTTT	CASSPGTGGFSDTQYF
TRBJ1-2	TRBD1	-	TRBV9	TGTGCCAGCAGCGCGGGACAGGGGGTCGGCTACACCTTC	CASSAGQGVGYTF
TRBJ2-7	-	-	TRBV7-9	TGTGCCAGCAGCTTAAGACTGGACTCCTACGAGCAGTACTTC	CASSLRLDSYEQYF